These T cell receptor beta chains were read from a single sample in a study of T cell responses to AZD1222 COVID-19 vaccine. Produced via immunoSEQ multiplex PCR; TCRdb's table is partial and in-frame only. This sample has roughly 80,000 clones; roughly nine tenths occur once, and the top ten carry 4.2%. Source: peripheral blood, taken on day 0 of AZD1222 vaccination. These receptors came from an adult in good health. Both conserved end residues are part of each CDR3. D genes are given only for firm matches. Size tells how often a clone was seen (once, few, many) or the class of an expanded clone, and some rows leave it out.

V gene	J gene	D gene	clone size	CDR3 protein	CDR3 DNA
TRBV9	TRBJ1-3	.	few	CASSVRDSGNTIYF	TGTGCCAGCAGCGTGAGGGACTCTGGAAACACCATATATTTT
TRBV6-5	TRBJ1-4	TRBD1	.	CASRTGANEKLFF	TGTGCCAGTAGGACAGGGGCTAATGAAAAACTGTTTTTT
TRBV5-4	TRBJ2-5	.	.	CASSPGTEQETQYF	TGTGCCAGCAGCCCCGGGACTGAGCAAGAGACCCAGTACTTC
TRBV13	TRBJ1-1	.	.	CASGRGSNTEAFF	TGTGCCAGCGGTCGGGGTTCGAACACTGAAGCTTTCTTT
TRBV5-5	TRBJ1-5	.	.	CASSLADQPQHF	TGTGCCAGCAGCTTGGCAGATCAGCCCCAGCATTTT
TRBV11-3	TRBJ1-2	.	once	CASSLAGSNYGYTF	TGTGCCAGCAGCTTAGCAGGTTCTAACTATGGCTACACCTTC
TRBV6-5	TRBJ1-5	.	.	CASGLRGAAQPQHF	TGTGCCAGCGGGCTCCGTGGGGCCGCGCAGCCCCAGCATTTT
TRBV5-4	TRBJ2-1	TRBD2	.	CASSLAGGFEQFF	TGTGCCAGCAGTCTAGCGGGAGGGTTTGAGCAGTTCTTC
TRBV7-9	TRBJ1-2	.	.	CASTSFRDNYGYTF	TGTGCCAGCACATCGTTTAGGGATAACTATGGCTACACCTTC
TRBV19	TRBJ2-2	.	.	CASSPRIGGELFF	TGTGCCAGTAGTCCCCGTATCGGTGGGGAGCTGTTTTTT
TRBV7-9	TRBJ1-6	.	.	CASSLGAGQQNSPLHF	TGTGCCAGCAGCTTAGGGGCAGGACAGCAAAATTCACCCCTCCACTTT
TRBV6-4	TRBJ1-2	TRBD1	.	CASRAGTGGDYGYTF	TGTGCCAGCAGAGCTGGGACAGGGGGCGACTATGGCTACACCTTC
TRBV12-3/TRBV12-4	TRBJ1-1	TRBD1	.	CASSLAQGAEAFF	TGTGCCAGCAGTTTAGCCCAGGGGGCTGAAGCTTTCTTT
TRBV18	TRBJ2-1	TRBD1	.	CASSPGQGYNEQFF	TGTGCCAGCTCACCGGGACAGGGTTATAATGAGCAGTTCTTC
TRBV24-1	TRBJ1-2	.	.	CATSARTTSYGYTF	TGTGCCACCAGTGCCCGGACTACCTCCTATGGCTACACCTTC
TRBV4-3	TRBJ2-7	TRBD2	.	CASSQDLPRLAGYNEQYF	TGCGCCAGCAGCCAAGATCTCCCCCGACTAGCGGGATATAACGAGCAGTACTTC
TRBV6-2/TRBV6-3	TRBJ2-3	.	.	CASSFSRTANTDTQYF	TGTGCCAGCAGTTTCTCCAGGACAGCAAACACAGATACGCAGTATTTT
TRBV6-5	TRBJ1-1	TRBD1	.	CASSRQGNTEAFF	TGTGCCAGCAGTAGACAGGGCAACACTGAAGCTTTCTTT
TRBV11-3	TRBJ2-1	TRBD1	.	CASSLGQGIYNEQFF	TGTGCCAGCAGCCTCGGACAGGGAATCTACAATGAGCAGTTCTTC
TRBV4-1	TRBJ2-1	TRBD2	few	CASSQVLGLAGPSREFF	TGCGCCAGCAGCCAAGTTTTGGGACTAGCGGGGCCGTCGAGGGAGTTCTTC
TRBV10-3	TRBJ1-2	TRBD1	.	CAISESTGGYGYTF	TGTGCCATCAGTGAGTCAACAGGGGGCTATGGCTACACCTTC
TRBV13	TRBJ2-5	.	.	CASSFRGRETQYF	TGTGCCAGCAGCTTTCGAGGGCGGGAGACCCAGTACTTC
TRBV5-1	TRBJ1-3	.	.	CASSVDGTGNTIYF	TGCGCCAGCAGCGTGGACGGGACTGGAAACACCATATATTTT
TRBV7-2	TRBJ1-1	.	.	CASSPLVEAFF	TGTGCCAGCAGCCCTCTCGTTGAAGCTTTCTTT
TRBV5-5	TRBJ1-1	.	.	CASSLLPENTKAFF	TGTGCCAGCAGCTTGCTCCCGGAGAACACTAAAGCTTTCTTT
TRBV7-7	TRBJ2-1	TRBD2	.	CASSLTSGTSAEQFF	TGTGCCAGCAGCTTAACTAGCGGGACGTCTGCAGAGCAGTTCTTC
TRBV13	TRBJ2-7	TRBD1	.	CASSLGRGPYEQYF	TGTGCCAGCAGCTTGGGCAGGGGGCCGTACGAGCAGTACTTC
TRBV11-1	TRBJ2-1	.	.	CASSSPSEKGDNEQFF	TGTGCCAGCAGCTCCCCCTCGGAGAAAGGGGACAATGAGCAGTTCTTC
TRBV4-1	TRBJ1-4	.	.	CASSQDGGQSGEKLFF	TGCGCCAGCAGCCAAGATGGGGGGCAGTCGGGTGAAAAACTGTTTTTT
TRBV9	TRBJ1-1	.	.	CASSVEGRGTEAFF	TGTGCCAGCAGCGTAGAAGGCAGGGGAACTGAAGCTTTCTTT
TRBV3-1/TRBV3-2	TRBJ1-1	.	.	CASSRRGDTEAFF	TGTGCCAGCAGCCGTCGGGGGGACACTGAAGCTTTCTTT
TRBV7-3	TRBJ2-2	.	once	CASRGGSTNTGELFF	TGTGCCAGCAGAGGGGGTTCGACGAACACCGGGGAGCTGTTTTTT
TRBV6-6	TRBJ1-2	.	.	CASSTNAANYGYTF	TGTGCCAGCAGTACCAACGCCGCTAACTATGGCTACACCTTC
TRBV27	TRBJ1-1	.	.	CASSPPTPLNTEAFF	TGTGCCAGCAGTCCCCCGACCCCCCTGAACACTGAAGCTTTCTTT
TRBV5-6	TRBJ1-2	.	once	CASSLYPLANYGYTF	TGTGCCAGCAGCTTGTACCCGTTAGCTAACTATGGCTACACCTTC
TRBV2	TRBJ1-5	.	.	CASNPTGLSNQPQHF	TGTGCCAGCAACCCCACAGGGCTTAGCAATCAGCCCCAGCATTTT
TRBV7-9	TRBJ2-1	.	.	CASSSRSRPSYNEQFF	TGTGCCAGCAGCTCCCGTAGTAGACCGAGCTACAATGAGCAGTTCTTC
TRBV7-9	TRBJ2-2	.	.	CASLGILQGAGELFF	TGTGCCAGCTTGGGAATATTGCAGGGTGCCGGGGAGCTGTTTTTT
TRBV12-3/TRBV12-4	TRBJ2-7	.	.	CASRNTGGYEQYF	TGTGCCAGCAGGAACACTGGAGGCTACGAGCAGTACTTC
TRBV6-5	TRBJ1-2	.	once	CASRHPAEGNYGYTF	TGTGCCAGCAGGCATCCTGCAGAGGGCAACTATGGCTACACCTTC
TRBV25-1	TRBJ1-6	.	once	CASSELQGKDNSPLHF	TGTGCCAGCAGTGAATTACAGGGAAAGGATAATTCACCCCTCCACTTT
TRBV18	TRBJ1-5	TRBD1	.	CASSNDRANQPQHF	TGTGCCAGCTCCAACGACAGGGCCAATCAGCCCCAGCATTTT
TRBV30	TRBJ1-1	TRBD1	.	CACDRGMNTEAFF	TGTGCCTGTGACAGGGGCATGAACACTGAAGCTTTCTTT
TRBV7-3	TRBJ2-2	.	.	CASSSSALNTGELFF	TGTGCCAGCAGTTCTAGCGCCTTGAACACCGGGGAGCTGTTTTTT
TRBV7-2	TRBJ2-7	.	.	CASSSGGYSYEQYF	TGTGCCAGCAGCTCCGGGGGTTACTCCTACGAGCAGTACTTC
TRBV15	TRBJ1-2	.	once	CATSRDHQGRGYTF	TGTGCCACCAGCAGAGATCACCAGGGTCGAGGCTACACCTTC
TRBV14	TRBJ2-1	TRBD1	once	CASSPGTEYNEQFF	TGTGCCAGCAGCCCTGGGACAGAGTACAATGAGCAGTTCTTC
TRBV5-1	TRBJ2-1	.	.	CASSTGLSGLDEQFF	TGCGCCAGCAGCACGGGTCTCTCTGGCCTCGATGAGCAGTTCTTC
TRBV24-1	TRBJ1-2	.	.	CATSDPRTDGYTF	TGTGCCACCAGTGACCCGAGGACAGACGGCTACACCTTC
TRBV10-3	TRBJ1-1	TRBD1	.	CAISGGQIYEAFF	TGTGCCATCAGTGGGGGACAGATATATGAAGCTTTCTTT
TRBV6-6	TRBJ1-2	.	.	CASSPLRGVDGYTF	TGTGCCAGCAGTCCCCTCCGGGGGGTTGATGGCTACACCTTC
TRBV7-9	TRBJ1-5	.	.	CASSPTRAGGSRQPQHF	TGTGCCAGCAGCCCAACCCGAGCGGGGGGGTCTAGACAGCCCCAGCATTTT
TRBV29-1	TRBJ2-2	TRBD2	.	CSVEGVAGGANTGELFF	TGCAGCGTTGAAGGAGTAGCGGGAGGTGCGAACACCGGGGAGCTGTTTTTT